This passage covers 10 T cell receptor beta chains from one sample sequenced in a study of blood T cell repertoires in COVID-19. Assay: immunoSEQ multiplex PCR; the TCRdb copy retains only in-frame clones and omits some. The table shows about 180,000 clones, with just over 85% occurring only once. Sequenced material: peripheral blood. The receptors stem from a man over 45 with active or convalescent COVID-19.

This chain uses TRBV2 with TRBJ1-4; 9 bases are shared with TRBD1. From germline, CDR1 is SNHLY and CDR2 FYNNEI. CDR3 length: 14 residues. Germline trimming cut 6 bases from V and 7 bases from J; bases unmatched to any gene: 6. The CDR3 protein is CASSLQGATEKLFF. The CDR3, as DNA: TGTGCCAGCAGCCTACAGGGGGCAACTGAAAAACTGTTTTTT. Full variable domain (remainder filled in from reference TRBV2 and TRBJ1-4): EPEVTQTPSHQVTQMGQEVILRCVPISNHLYFYWYRQILGQKVEFLVSFYNNEISEKSEIFDDQFSVERPDGSNFTLKIRSTKLEDSAMYFCASSLQGATEKLFFGSGTQLSVL.

For the CDR3, the DNA is TGTGCCAGCAGTTACGACAGGGTATCAGAGACCCAGTACTTC. Protein: CASSYDRVSETQYF. The rearrangement uses TRBV6-2 or TRBV6-3 and TRBJ2-5; 7 bases match TRBD1. The CDR3 is 14 amino acids. With V trimmed by 2 bases and J by 4 bases, 4 bases remained unmatched. Per the germline V gene, CDR1 is MNHEY and CDR2 is SVGEGT.

This chain links TRBV4-2 with TRBJ1-2; TRBD1 is a possible D gene (6 bases). Trimming stripped 0 bases from V and 6 bases from J, with 14 bases between. CDR1 is LGHNA, CDR2 YNFKEQ, per germline. CDR3 length: 15 residues. The CDR3 sequence: CASSQEQGVDNGYTF. The CDR3 DNA is TGTGCCAGCAGCCAAGAACAGGGAGTTGATAATGGCTACACCTTC.

The rearrangement joins TRBV28 to TRBJ2-7, with a weak D call TRBD1 (6 bases). Germline loops: CDR1 MDHEN, CDR2 SYDVKM. The CDR3 extends over 14 amino acids. V was trimmed by 2 bases and J by 6 bases, leaving 14 bases between them. The CDR3 DNA sequence: TGTGCCAGCAGTTTAGGCAGGGGATCTAGCGAGCAGTACTTC. Translating gives CASSLGRGSSEQYF.

The V and J genes are TRBV27 and TRBJ1-1, with 7 bases identical to TRBD1. The CDR3 covers 13 residues. The V gene's germline CDR1 is MNHEY and CDR2 SMNVEV (reference sequence). V was clipped by 3 bases and J by 14 bases; unmatched bases: 12. The CDR3 DNA reads as TGTGCCAGCAGTTTGAACAGGGGTTGGGGATGCTTCTTT. Protein sequence: CASSLNRGWGCFF.

V is TRBV29-1 and J is TRBJ2-7, with a tentative D call TRBD1 (5 bases). This CDR3 spans 15 amino acids. Germline CDR1 SQVTM, CDR2 ANQGSEA. V lost 2 bases to trimming and J lost 2 bases, with 16 bases between them. In DNA, the CDR3 is TGCAGCGTTGAATCCTCGGCAGGGCCTACCTACGAGCAGTACTTC. The encoded protein is CSVESSAGPTYEQYF.

As to this clone: This sample also contains other DNA sequences that code for the same CDR3. The rearrangement joins TRBV5-6 to TRBJ1-3; D is unresolved. Trimming took 3 bases from V and 7 from J, leaving 5 bases between them. Germline V CDR1 and CDR2: SGHDT, YYEEEE. The CDR3 contains 11 residues. The CDR3 is CASSSQNTIYF. CDR3 sequence (DNA): TGTGCCAGCAGCTCACAGAACACCATATATTTT.

The chain uses TRBV10-3 and TRBJ2-1; 8 bases agree with TRBD2. After removal of 4 bases from V and 6 bases from J, the junction contained 5 bases not matched to a gene. The CDR3 extends over 14 amino acids. Germline V lookup: CDR1 ENHRY, CDR2 SYGVKD. CDR3 in amino acids: CAISAAGGSNEQFF. DNA for the CDR3: TGTGCCATCAGTGCGGCGGGAGGCTCCAATGAGCAGTTCTTC.

The chain uses TRBV5-4 and TRBJ2-7, with 8 bases aligning to TRBD1. Unmatched junction bases numbered 6, after V lost 4 bases and J lost 3 bases. The CDR3 is 14 residues long. Per germline, CDR1 SGHNT and CDR2 YYREEE (reference sequence). DNA of the CDR3: TGTGCCAGCAGCCAAGGACAGGGAGACTACGAGCAGTACTTC. It codes for CASSQGQGDYEQYF.

The chain couples TRBV20-1 to TRBJ1-2; 7 nucleotides align to TRBD1. The CDR3 has 14 residues. The trim removed 3 bases at V and 3 bases at J, leaving 7 bases unmatched. Germline CDR1 reads DFQATT; CDR2 reads SNEGSKA (reference sequence). CDR3 region: CSASDRAPHYGYTF. As DNA, the CDR3 is TGCAGTGCTAGTGACAGGGCTCCCCACTATGGCTACACCTTC.